This TCR beta chain appears in the sequencing data of a study of T cells in Graves' hyperthyroidism and ophthalmopathy (dated by TCRdb to between 2018 and 2020). With respect to the entire study: Peripheral blood samples were taken at initial diagnosis, before any treatment was given. Once sampling was done, hyperthyroidism patients were given methimazole at a starting dose of 30 mg daily, whereas ophthalmopathy patients were given high-dose intravenous methylprednisolone. To identify TCR V-J signatures that set the groups apart, the researchers used a discovery cohort of 100 patients, made up of 40 to 45 with Graves' ophthalmopathy and around 58 with stable Graves' hyperthyroidism. According to the paper, TCR Vbeta CDR3 sequencing was carried out on 135 peripheral blood samples, which came from more than 40 ophthalmopathy, 80 or so hyperthyroidism and about 17 progressor patients. The study also compared thyroid tissue and blood T-cell repertoires from 5 to 7 Graves' hyperthyroidism patients. The roughly 99 discovery patients were divided at random into training and test sets in a 7:3 ratio. Whether ophthalmopathy could be predicted prospectively was tested in an independent validation cohort made up of fewer than 20 hyperthyroidism patients plus 17 patients who later progressed to ophthalmopathy. The research as a whole found: In validation, the model predicted progression to ophthalmopathy a median of around 6.5 months before onset, with roughly 68% sensitivity and just under 75% specificity. Sample size was not statistically predetermined, and investigators were not blinded to group allocation. In cross-validation, a model built on a 13 V-J signature told ophthalmopathy apart from stable hyperthyroidism with approximately 90% sensitivity and roughly 81% specificity, and in testing the same model reached 80%/75%. Most expanded thyroid clonotypes (frequency above 0.001) were also detected in blood, a finding suggesting that blood repertoires may reflect thyroid immune responses.

Moderately to severely active disease, a Clinical Activity Score of at least 3, a NOSPECS grade of at least 4, and a duration under 3 months were present in ophthalmopathy patients. Patients with uncontrolled infections, other autoimmune diseases, pregnancy or lactation were excluded. Clinical symptoms, serum thyroxine and TRAb, thyroid ultrasound, and orbital computed tomography formed the basis for the diagnoses. PBMCs were isolated from around 10 ml of fresh peripheral blood by Ficoll-Paque density gradient centrifugation. Total RNA was extracted with Trizol reagent, and quality was checked on an Agilent 2100 Bioanalyzer. This clonotype occurred many times. Its specific antigen is unknown. No much larger clone exists at a distance of one base, and base qualities are not known. Amplification of TCR beta CDR3 regions was carried out from RNA transcripts. A first-round RT-PCR of the TCR CDR3 used the HTBI primer set with the Qiagen OneStep RT-PCR kit. Libraries were constructed in a second round of multiplex PCR, after which size selection and purification were carried out. Paired-end sequencing of the libraries was performed with 100 bp reads on an Illumina HiSeq2000. In the paper's pipeline: Raw data were processed with SOAPnuke, discarding reads with adapters, uncalled bases, mean Phred below 15, or no exact constant-primer or identifier match. COPE v1.2.5 was used to merge high-quality paired reads, and clonotypes were defined as unique nucleotide sequences. MiTCR v1.1 was used to align clonotypes to the IMGT TRBV, TRBD and TRBJ reference segments. Analysis was restricted to V-J combinations with a frequency above 0.0001, which covered roughly 99% of repertoires. A TCS score was defined as the ratio between F50 (clonal expansion) and ExV (chaos), using BLOSUM62-based TCRdist between CDR3 peptides within each V-J. Welch's t-statistics and random forest reduced fewer than 600 V-J features to roughly 13, which were used in a naive Bayes classifier (R e1071). The public sequencing data were trimmed at Q25 with fastp and processed into clonotypes with MiXCR by TCRdb, which kept only in-frame beta chains. Each record represents a unique CDR3 protein, reported with the most common genes and DNA among its rows. None of the V and J calls come from the authors' own analysis; TCRdb made them. The sample table records around 340,000 distinct CDR3 sequences; 15% to 20% of these occur just once. The ten largest account for 15% to 17% of the sample.

The germline V gene provides CDR1 LGHNA and CDR2 YNFKEQ. The germline ends are 13 bases apart after V is trimmed by 4 bases and J by 0 bases. The CDR3 goes from the cysteine to the phenylalanine over 16 residues. CDR3 DNA is the only sequence kept; it has 48 bases, read in frame from the first base. This receptor chain uses TRBV4-2 and TRBJ1-3; possibly the D gene is TRBD1, per 6 matching bases. The material sequenced was blood. The clonotype originates from a woman aged 40 to 50 with Graves' ophthalmopathy. The DNA sequence reads TGTGCCAGCAGCCCTCAACAGGGCCTCTCTGGAAACACCATATATTTT. Translated, this gives CASSPQQGLSGNTIYF.